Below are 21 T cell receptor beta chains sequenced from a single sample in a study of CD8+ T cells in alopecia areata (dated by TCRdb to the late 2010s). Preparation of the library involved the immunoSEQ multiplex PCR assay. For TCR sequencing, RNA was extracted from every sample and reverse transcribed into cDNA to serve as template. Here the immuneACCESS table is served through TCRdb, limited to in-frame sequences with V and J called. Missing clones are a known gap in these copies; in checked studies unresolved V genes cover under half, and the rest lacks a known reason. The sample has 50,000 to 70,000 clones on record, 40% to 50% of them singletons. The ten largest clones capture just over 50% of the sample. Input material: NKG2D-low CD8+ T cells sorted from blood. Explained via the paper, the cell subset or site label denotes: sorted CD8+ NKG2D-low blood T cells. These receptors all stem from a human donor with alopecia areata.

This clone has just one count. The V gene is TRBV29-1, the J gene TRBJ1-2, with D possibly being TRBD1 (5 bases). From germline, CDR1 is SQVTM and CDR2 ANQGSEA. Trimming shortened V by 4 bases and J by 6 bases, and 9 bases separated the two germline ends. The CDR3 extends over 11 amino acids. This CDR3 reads CSVGGRNGYTF. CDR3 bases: TGCAGCGTTGGGGGGAGGAATGGCTACACCTTC.

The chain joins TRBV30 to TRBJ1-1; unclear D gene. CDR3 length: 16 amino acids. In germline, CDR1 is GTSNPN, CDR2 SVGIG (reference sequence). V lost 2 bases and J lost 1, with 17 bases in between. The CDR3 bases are TGTGCCTGGAGTCCAACGAGATACACTAGGAACACTGAAGCTTTCTTT. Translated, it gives CAWSPTRYTRNTEAFF.

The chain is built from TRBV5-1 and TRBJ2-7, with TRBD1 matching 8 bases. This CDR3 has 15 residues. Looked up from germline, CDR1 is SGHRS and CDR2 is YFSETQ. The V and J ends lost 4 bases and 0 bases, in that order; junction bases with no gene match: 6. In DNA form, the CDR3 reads TGCGCCAGCAGCGGGACAGGTGAGAGCTCCTACGAGCAGTACTTC. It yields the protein CASSGTGESSYEQYF.

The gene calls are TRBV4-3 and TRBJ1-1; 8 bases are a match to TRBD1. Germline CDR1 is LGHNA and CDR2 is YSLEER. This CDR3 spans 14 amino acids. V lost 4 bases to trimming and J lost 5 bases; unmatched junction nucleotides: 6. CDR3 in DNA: TGCGCCAGCAGCCTGCGGACAGGGCGAACTGAAGCTTTCTTT. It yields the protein CASSLRTGRTEAFF.

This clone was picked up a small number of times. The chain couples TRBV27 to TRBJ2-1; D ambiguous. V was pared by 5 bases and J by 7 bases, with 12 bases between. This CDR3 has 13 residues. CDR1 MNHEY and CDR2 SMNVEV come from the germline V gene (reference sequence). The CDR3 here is CASSPRAGNEQFF. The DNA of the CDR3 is TGTGCCAGCAGTCCCCGAGCCGGTAATGAGCAGTTCTTC.

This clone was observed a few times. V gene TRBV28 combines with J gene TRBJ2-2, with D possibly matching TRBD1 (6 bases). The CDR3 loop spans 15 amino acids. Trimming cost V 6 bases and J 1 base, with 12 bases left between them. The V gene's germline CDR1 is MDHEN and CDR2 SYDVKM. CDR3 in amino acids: CASSLLTGNTGELFF. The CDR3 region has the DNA TGTGCCAGCAGCCTTTTGACAGGGAACACCGGGGAGCTGTTTTTT.

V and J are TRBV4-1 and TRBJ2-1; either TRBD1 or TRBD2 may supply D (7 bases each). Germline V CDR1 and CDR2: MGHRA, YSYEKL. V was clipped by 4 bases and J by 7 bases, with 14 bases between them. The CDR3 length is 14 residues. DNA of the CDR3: TGCGCCAGCAGCCCAGGGGGAGGGGTAAATGAGCAGTTCTTC. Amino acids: CASSPGGGVNEQFF.

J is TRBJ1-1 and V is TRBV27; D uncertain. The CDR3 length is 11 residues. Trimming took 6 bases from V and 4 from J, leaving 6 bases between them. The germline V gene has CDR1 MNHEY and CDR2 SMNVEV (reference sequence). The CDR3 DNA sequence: TGTGCCAGCAGGTTGGGCACTGAAGCTTTCTTT. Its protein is CASRLGTEAFF.

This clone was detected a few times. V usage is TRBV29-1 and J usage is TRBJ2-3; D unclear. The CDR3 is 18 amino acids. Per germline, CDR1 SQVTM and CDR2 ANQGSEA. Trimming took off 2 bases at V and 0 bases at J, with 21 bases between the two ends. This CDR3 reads CSVELIWAQATSTDTQYF. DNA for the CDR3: TGCAGCGTTGAACTGATTTGGGCCCAAGCGACTAGCACAGATACGCAGTATTTT.

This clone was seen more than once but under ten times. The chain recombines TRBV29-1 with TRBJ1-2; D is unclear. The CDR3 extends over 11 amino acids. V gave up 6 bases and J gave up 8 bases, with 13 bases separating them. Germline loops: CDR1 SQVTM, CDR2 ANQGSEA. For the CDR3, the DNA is TGCAGCGTGGCCACCAGGTTCGGCTACACCTTC. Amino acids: CSVATRFGYTF.

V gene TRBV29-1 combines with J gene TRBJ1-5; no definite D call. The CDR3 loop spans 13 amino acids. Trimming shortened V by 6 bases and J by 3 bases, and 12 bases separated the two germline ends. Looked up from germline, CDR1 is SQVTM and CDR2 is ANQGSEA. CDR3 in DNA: TGCAGCGTAAAGTTGAGTTACAATCAGCCCCAGCATTTT. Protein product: CSVKLSYNQPQHF.

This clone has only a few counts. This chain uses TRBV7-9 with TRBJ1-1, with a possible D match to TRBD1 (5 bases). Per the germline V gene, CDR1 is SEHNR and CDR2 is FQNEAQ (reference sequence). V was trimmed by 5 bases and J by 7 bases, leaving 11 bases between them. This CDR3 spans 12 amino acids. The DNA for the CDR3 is TGTGCCAGCAGCCCGGGGGGACGTGAAGCTTTCTTT. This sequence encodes CASSPGGREAFF.

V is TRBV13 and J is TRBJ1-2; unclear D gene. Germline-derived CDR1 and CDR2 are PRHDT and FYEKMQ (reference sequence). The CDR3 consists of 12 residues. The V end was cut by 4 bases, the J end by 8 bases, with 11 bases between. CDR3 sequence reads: CASSSHWEGYTF. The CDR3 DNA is TGTGCCAGCAGCTCCCATTGGGAAGGCTACACCTTC.

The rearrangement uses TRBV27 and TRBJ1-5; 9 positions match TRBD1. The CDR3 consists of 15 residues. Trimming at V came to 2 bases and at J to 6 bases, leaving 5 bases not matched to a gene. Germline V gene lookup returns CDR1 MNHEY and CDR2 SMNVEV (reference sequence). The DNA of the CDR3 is TGTGCCAGCAGTTTAACAGGGGGCGAAGGTCAGCCCCAGCATTTT. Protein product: CASSLTGGEGQPQHF.

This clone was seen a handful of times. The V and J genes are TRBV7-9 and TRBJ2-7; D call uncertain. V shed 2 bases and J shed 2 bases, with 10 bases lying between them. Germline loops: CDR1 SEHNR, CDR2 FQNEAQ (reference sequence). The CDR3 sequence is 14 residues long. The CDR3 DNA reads TGTGCCAGCAGCTTAATCGTCGGAGCCTACGAGCAGTACTTC. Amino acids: CASSLIVGAYEQYF. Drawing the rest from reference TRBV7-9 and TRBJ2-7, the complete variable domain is DTGVSQNPRHKITKRGQNVTFRCDPISEHNRLYWYRQTLGQGPEFLTYFQNEAQLEKSRLLSDRFSAERPKGSFSTLEIQRTEQGDSAMYLCASSLIVGAYEQYFGPGTRLTVT.

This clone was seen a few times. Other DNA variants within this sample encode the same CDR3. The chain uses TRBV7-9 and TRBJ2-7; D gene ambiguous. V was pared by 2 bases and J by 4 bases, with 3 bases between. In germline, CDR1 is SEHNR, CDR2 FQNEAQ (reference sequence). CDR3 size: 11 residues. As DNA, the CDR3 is TGTGCCAGCAGCTTATCGTACGAGCAGTACTTC. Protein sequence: CASSLSYEQYF.

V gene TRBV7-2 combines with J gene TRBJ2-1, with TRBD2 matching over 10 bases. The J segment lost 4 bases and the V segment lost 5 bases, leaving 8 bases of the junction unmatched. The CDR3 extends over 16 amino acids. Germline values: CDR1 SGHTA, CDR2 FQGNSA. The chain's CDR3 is CASSPLSGRGYNEQFF. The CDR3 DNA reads TGTGCCAGCAGCCCCCTGAGCGGGAGGGGTTACAATGAGCAGTTCTTC. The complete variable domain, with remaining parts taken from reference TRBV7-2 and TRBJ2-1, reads GAGVSQSPSNKVTEKGKDVELRCDPISGHTALYWYRQSLGQGLEFLIYFQGNSAPDKSGLPSDRFSAERTGGSVSTLTIQRTQQEDSAVYLCASSPLSGRGYNEQFFGPGTRLTVL.

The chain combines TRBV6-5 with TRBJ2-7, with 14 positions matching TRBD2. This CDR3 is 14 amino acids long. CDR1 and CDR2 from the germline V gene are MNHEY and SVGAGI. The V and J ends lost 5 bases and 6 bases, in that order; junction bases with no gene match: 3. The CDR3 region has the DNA TGTGCCAGCAGTCCGGGACTAGCGGGAGCCGAGCAGTACTTC. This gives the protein CASSPGLAGAEQYF.

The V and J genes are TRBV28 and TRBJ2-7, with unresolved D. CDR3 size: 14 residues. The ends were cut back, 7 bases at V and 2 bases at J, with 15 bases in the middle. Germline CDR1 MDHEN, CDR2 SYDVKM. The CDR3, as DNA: TGTGCCAGCACTGAAGTAGGCAATACCTACGAGCAGTACTTC. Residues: CASTEVGNTYEQYF.

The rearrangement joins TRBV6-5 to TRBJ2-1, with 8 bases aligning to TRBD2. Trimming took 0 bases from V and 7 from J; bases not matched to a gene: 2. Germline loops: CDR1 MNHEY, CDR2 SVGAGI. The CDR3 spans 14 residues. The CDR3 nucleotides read TGTGCCAGCAGTTACTCGGGCGGGGGGAATGAGCAGTTCTTC. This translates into CASSYSGGGNEQFF.

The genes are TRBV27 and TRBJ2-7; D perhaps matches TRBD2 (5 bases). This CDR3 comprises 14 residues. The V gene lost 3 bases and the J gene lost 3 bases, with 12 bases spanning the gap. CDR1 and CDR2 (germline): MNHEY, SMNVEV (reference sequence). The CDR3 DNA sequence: TGTGCCAGCAGTTTCGCGTCGAGGGTCTACGAGCAGTACTTC. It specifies CASSFASRVYEQYF.